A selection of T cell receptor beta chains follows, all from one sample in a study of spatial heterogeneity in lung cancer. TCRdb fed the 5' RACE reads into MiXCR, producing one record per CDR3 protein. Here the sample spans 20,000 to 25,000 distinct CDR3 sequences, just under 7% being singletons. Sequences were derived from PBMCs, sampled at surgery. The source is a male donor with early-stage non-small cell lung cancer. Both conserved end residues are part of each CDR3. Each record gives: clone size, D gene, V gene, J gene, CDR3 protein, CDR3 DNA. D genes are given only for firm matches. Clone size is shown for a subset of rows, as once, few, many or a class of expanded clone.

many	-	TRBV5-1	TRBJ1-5	CASSLSGYQPQHF	TGCGCCAGCAGCTTGTCAGGGTATCAGCCCCAGCATTTT
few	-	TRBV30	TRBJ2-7	CAWSDFSGTYEQYF	TGTGCCTGGAGTGATTTTTCGGGTACTTATGAGCAGTACTTC
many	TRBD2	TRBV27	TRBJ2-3	CASSPGLAGTPFQYF	TGTGCCAGCAGTCCAGGACTAGCGGGGACACCGTTTCAGTATTTT
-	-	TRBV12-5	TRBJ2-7	CASVHRSSYEQYF	TGTGCTAGTGTCCACAGGAGCTCCTACGAGCAGTACTTC
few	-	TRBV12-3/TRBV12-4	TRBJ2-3	CASSLRTGAGTDTQYF	TGTGCCAGCAGTTTAAGGACTGGGGCCGGCACAGATACGCAGTATTTT
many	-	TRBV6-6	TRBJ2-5	CASSSSTSQETQYF	-
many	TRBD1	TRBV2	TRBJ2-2	CASRQGATGELFF	TGTGCCAGCAGACAGGGGGCCACCGGGGAGCTGTTTTTT
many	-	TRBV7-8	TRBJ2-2	CASTYTRHTFTNTGELFF	TGTGCCAGCACCTATACCCGACACACATTTACTAACACCGGGGAGCTGTTTTTT
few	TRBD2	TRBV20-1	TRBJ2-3	CSARPTSGPTQRVTDTQYF	TGCAGTGCTAGGCCGACTAGCGGGCCCACTCAGAGGGTGACAGATACGCAGTATTTT
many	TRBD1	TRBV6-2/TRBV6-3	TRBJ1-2	CASRWTGNYGYTF	TGTGCCAGCAGATGGACAGGCAACTATGGCTACACCTTC
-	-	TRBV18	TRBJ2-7	CASSPLDGTVDGEQYF	TGTGCCAGCTCACCCTTGGACGGGACCGTCGACGGCGAGCAGTACTTC
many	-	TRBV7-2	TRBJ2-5	CASSSGGEYQETQYF	TGTGCCAGCAGCTCCGGGGGAGAGTACCAAGAGACCCAGTACTTC
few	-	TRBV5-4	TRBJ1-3	CASSLVDENTIYF	TGTGCCAGCAGCTTGGTCGATGAAAACACCATATATTTT
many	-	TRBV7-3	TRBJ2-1	CASSPRPAVHYNEQFF	TGTGCCAGCAGCCCGCGCCCGGCGGTTCATTACAATGAGCAGTTCTTC
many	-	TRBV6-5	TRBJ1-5	CASSLRADLGQPQHF	TGTGCCAGCAGTCTTCGGGCGGACTTAGGTCAGCCCCAGCATTTT
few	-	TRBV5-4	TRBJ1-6	CASSFGENSPLHF	TGTGCCAGCAGCTTTGGGGAAAATTCACCCCTCCACTTT
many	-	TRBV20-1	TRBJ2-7	CSVGSLDWSYEQYF	TGCAGTGTTGGATCTCTGGACTGGTCCTACGAGCAGTACTTC
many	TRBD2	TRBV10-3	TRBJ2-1	CAIRLAGPYEQFF	TGTGCCATCAGGCTAGCGGGACCCTATGAGCAGTTCTTC
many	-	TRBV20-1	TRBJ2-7	CSASVFRAEEQYF	TGCAGTGCTAGTGTTTTTCGGGCGGAGGAGCAGTACTTC
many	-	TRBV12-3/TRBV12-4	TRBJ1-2	CASSSSTDYGYTF	TGTGCCAGCAGTTCCTCGACAGACTATGGCTACACCTTC
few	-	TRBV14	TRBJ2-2	CASSQEVGTGELFF	TGTGCCAGCAGCCAAGAAGTGGGGACCGGGGAGCTGTTTTTT
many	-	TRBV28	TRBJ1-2	CASSFGRLNGYTF	TGTGCCAGCAGTTTTGGACGCCTGAATGGCTACACCTTC
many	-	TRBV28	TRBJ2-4	CASRSTGSRVKNIQYF	TGTGCCAGCAGATCAACTGGGTCCCGGGTCAAAAACATTCAGTACTTC
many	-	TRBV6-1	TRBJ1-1	CASKQRVDTEAFF	TGTGCCAGCAAACAGCGGGTGGACACTGAAGCTTTCTTT
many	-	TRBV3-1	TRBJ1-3	CASSIVPTGNTIYF	TGTGCCAGCAGCATCGTCCCCACTGGAAACACCATATATTTT
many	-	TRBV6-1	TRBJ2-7	CASIYTGPGHEQYF	TGTGCCAGCATTTACACAGGACCTGGACACGAGCAGTACTTC
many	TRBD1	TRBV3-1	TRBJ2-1	CASSQWGQYNEQFF	TGTGCCAGCAGCCAATGGGGACAGTACAATGAGCAGTTCTTC
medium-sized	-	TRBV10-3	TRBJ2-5	CAIRERETQYF	TGTGCCATCAGAGAACGGGAGACCCAGTACTTC
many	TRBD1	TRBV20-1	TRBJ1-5	CSAAPGQGFQPQHF	TGCAGTGCTGCGCCGGGACAGGGTTTTCAGCCCCAGCATTTT
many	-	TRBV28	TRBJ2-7	CASKPGQRGYEQYF	TGTGCCAGCAAACCGGGTCAAAGGGGGTACGAGCAGTACTTC
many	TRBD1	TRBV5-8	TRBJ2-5	CASSLDRGTGLGETQYF	TGTGCCAGCAGCTTGGACCGCGGGACAGGGTTGGGGGAGACCCAGTACTTC
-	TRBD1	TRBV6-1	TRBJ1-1	CASTGQARRAFF	TGTGCCAGCACCGGACAGGCTCGTCGGGCTTTCTTT
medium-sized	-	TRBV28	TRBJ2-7	CASSPDFLVDEQYF	TGTGCCAGCAGTCCGGATTTTCTGGTCGACGAGCAGTACTTC
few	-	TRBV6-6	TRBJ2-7	CASSKEGNEQYF	TGTGCCAGCAGCAAAGAAGGCAACGAGCAGTACTTC
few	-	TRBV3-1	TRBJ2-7	CASSTGRTRMGEQYF	TGTGCCAGCAGCACGGGTCGAACACGGATGGGCGAGCAGTACTTC
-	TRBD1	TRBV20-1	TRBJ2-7	CSVWGQETYEQYF	TGCAGTGTATGGGGACAGGAGACCTACGAGCAGTACTTC
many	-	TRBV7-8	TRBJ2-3	CASSPLISLSPTDTQYF	TGTGCCAGCAGCCCCTTGATATCACTTTCACCAACAGATACGCAGTATTTT
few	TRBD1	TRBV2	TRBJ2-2	CASMESWTGTGELFF	TGTGCCAGCATGGAATCCTGGACAGGCACCGGGGAGCTGTTTTTT
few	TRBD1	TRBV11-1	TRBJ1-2	CASTGTGGDLFGYTF	TGTGCCAGCACAGGGACAGGGGGCGATTTGTTTGGCTACACCTTC
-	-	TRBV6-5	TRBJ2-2	CASSYPGTGELFF	TGTGCCAGCAGTTACCCGGGAACCGGGGAGCTGTTTTTT
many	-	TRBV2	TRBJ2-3	CTSSGRGDTQYF	TGTACCAGCAGTGGTAGGGGAGATACGCAGTATTTT
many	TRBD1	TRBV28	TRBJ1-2	CASSRDRDIYGYTF	TGTGCCAGCAGCCGGGACAGGGATATCTATGGCTACACCTTC
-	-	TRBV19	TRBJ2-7	CASARGAASYEQYF	TGTGCCAGCGCCCGCGGAGCGGCTAGCTACGAGCAGTACTTC
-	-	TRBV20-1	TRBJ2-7	CSARDLRDTSYEQYF	TGCAGTGCTAGAGATCTCCGGGACACATCCTACGAGCAGTACTTC
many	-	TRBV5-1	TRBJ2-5	CASSLQGAQETQYF	TGCGCCAGCAGCTTGCAGGGCGCCCAAGAGACCCAGTACTTC
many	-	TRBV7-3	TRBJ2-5	CASSSHGALQTQYF	TGTGCCAGCAGCTCCCACGGAGCCCTTCAGACCCAGTACTTC